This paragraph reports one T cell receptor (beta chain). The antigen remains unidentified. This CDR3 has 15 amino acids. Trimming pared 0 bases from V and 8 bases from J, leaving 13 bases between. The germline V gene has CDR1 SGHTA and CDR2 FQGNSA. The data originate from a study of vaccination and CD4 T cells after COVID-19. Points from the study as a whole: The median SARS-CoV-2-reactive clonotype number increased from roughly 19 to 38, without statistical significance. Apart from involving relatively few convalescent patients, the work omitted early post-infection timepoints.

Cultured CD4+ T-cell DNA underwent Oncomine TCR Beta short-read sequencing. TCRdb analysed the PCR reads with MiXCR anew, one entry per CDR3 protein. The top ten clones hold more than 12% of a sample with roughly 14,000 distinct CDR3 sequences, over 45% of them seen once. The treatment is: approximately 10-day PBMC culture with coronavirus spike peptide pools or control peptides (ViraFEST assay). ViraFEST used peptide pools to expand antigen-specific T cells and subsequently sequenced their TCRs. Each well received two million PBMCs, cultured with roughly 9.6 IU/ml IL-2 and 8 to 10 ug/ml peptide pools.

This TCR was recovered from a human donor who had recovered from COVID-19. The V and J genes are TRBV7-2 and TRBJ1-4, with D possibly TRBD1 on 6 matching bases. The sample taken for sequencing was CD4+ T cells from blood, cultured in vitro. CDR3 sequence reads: CASSLAGGLWEKLFF. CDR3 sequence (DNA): TGTGCCAGCAGCTTAGCGGGGGGCCTTTGGGAAAAACTGTTTTTT.